This T cell receptor beta chain originates from a study of blood T cells in healthy people across ages. Study-wide context: Per every two T cells, about one barcoded beta molecule was captured by template switching.

CDR1 SGDLS and CDR2 YYNGEE come from the germline V gene. The CDR3 totals 15 residues. Trimming left V 3 bases short and J 11 bases short, with 23 bases between. Regarding this clonotype: The antigen remains undetermined.

The second PCR ran roughly 6 to 11 cycles with a sample-barcoded 5' primer and J-beta primers. TCRdb itself ran the 5' RACE reads through MiXCR, one entry per CDR3 protein. The sample lists roughly 800,000 distinct CDR3 sequences; 55% to 70% were seen once. Broader study findings: Donor CMV infection status was unknown, possibly confounding age-related changes in expanded clonotypes.

V gene TRBV9 combines with J gene TRBJ2-5; TRBD2 is a possible D gene (6 bases). The sample was blood. This clonotype originated in a man between 25 and 39 years old in good health. The CDR3 DNA reads as TGTGCCAGCAGCGCAACCGGGACTCCCATAGGTGAGCAGTACTTC. This sequence encodes CASSATGTPIGEQYF.